This is a list of T cell receptor beta chains from one sample in a study of T cells after yellow fever vaccination. TCRdb reanalysed the 5' RACE reads using MiXCR and keeps one entry per CDR3 protein. The profile shows approximately 85,000 distinct CDR3 sequences, more than 10% of them singletons. The sample here was CD8+ T cells not binding an NS4B(214-222) dextramer, sorted from PBMCs, taken roughly 23 days after the first yellow fever vaccination. The receptors shown here come from a man between 18 and 29 years old who received the YFV17D yellow fever vaccine. Each CDR3 is given with its conserved first and last residue. The D gene is left open where the match is weak. Only some rows state a clone size, as once, few, many or a class for expanded clones.

J: TRBJ1-2; V: TRBV6-2/TRBV6-3; size: .; D: .; DNA: TGTGCCAGCAGTTCCTTCCCAAGGTTAGCGGAGGCTAACTATGGCTACACCTTC; CDR3: CASSSFPRLAEANYGYTF
J: TRBJ1-1; V: TRBV11-2; size: .; D: .; DNA: TGTGCCAGCAGCCTAGTCGACACTGAAGCTTTCTTT; CDR3: CASSLVDTEAFF
J: TRBJ1-6; V: TRBV4-1; size: .; D: .; DNA: TGCGCCAGCAGCCAAGACGGAAGTAATTCACCCCTCCACTTT; CDR3: CASSQDGSNSPLHF
J: TRBJ1-2; V: TRBV27; size: .; D: .; DNA: TGTGCCAGCAGTCTTACCTCAAATAACTATGGCTACACCTTC; CDR3: CASSLTSNNYGYTF
J: TRBJ2-7; V: TRBV7-9; size: few; D: .; DNA: TGTGCCAGCAGCTTAGGAGCAGGGACGCTAGCCTACGAGCAGTACTTC; CDR3: CASSLGAGTLAYEQYF
J: TRBJ1-2; V: TRBV27; size: .; D: .; DNA: TGTGCCAGCAGTGCAGCTCTCAGGGCAGGGGAGGACTATGGCTACACCTTC; CDR3: CASSAALRAGEDYGYTF
J: TRBJ2-7; V: TRBV3-1; size: .; D: TRBD2; DNA: TGTGCCAGCAGCCAAGGACTAGCGGGGACCTACGAGCAGTACTTC; CDR3: CASSQGLAGTYEQYF
J: TRBJ1-5; V: TRBV6-5; size: few; D: .; DNA: TGTGCCAGCAGCCCCTCGGGTAATCAGCCCCAGCATTTT; CDR3: CASSPSGNQPQHF
J: TRBJ2-5; V: TRBV7-2; size: few; D: TRBD2; DNA: TGTGCCAGCATCCAAGAGTCGACTAGCGCTGAAGAGACCCAGTACTTC; CDR3: CASIQESTSAEETQYF
J: TRBJ1-2; V: TRBV4-1; size: .; D: TRBD1; DNA: TGCGCCAGCAGCGCACAGGGGGCTAACTATGGCTACACCTTC; CDR3: CASSAQGANYGYTF
J: TRBJ1-1; V: TRBV19; size: few; D: .; DNA: TGTGCCAGTAAATGGATCTCGGGGGGCAGGACTGAAGCTTTCTTT; CDR3: CASKWISGGRTEAFF
J: TRBJ1-1; V: TRBV11-2; size: .; D: TRBD1; DNA: TGTGCCAGCAGCCCCGGGACAGGGTTGTTTGAAACTGAAGCTTTCTTT; CDR3: CASSPGTGLFETEAFF
J: TRBJ1-1; V: TRBV29-1; size: .; D: .; DNA: TGCAGCGTCTGGACCGTTAAAATGAACACTGAAGCTTTCTTT; CDR3: CSVWTVKMNTEAFF
J: TRBJ1-2; V: TRBV12-3/TRBV12-4; size: few; D: TRBD1; DNA: TGTGCCAGCAGCCGCGGGACAGCCTATGGCTACACCTTC; CDR3: CASSRGTAYGYTF
J: TRBJ2-3; V: TRBV12-3/TRBV12-4; size: .; D: TRBD1; DNA: TGTGCCAGCATCTTGGAAGGACAGGGCACAGATACGCAGTATTTT; CDR3: CASILEGQGTDTQYF
J: TRBJ1-2; V: TRBV29-1; size: .; D: .; DNA: TGCAGCGTTTACAACAGGGATGGCTACACCTTC; CDR3: CSVYNRDGYTF
J: TRBJ2-1; V: TRBV29-1; size: few; D: TRBD2; DNA: TGCAGCGTTTACACCCCTAGCGGCTATGAGCAGTTCTTC; CDR3: CSVYTPSGYEQFF
J: TRBJ2-3; V: TRBV7-9; size: .; D: TRBD1; DNA: TGTGCCAGCAGCTTAGTAGGGGGCCCGGATACGCAGTATTTT; CDR3: CASSLVGGPDTQYF
J: TRBJ1-6; V: TRBV6-2/TRBV6-3; size: few; D: .; DNA: TGTGCCAGCAGTCTAAGACAGGCGGCACCCCTCCACTTT; CDR3: CASSLRQAAPLHF
J: TRBJ2-1; V: TRBV19; size: few; D: TRBD2; DNA: TGTGCCAGTAGTAAGTGGCCTAGCGGGGCCCCCGTCTCCTACAATGAGCAGTTCTTC; CDR3: CASSKWPSGAPVSYNEQFF
J: TRBJ1-6; V: TRBV9; size: .; D: .; DNA: TGTGCCAGCAGGAGACAAAGGGACCCGAATTCACCCCTCCACTTT; CDR3: CASRRQRDPNSPLHF
J: TRBJ2-7; V: TRBV6-2/TRBV6-3; size: once; D: .; DNA: TGTGCCAGCAGTTATCGAAAGGAATTATCCGAGCAGTACTTC; CDR3: CASSYRKELSEQYF
J: TRBJ2-1; V: TRBV7-9; size: few; D: .; DNA: TGTGCCAGCAGCCCCCCGCCGGAATATGAGCAGTTCTTC; CDR3: CASSPPPEYEQFF
J: TRBJ2-1; V: TRBV7-9; size: .; D: .; DNA: TGTGCCAGCAGCACCACAGGGAATGGGAACAATGAGCAGTTCTTC; CDR3: CASSTTGNGNNEQFF
J: TRBJ2-2; V: TRBV5-1; size: few; D: TRBD1; DNA: TGCGCCAGCAGCCCCGTCCGGGACAGAGTGACCGGGGAGCTGTTTTTT; CDR3: CASSPVRDRVTGELFF
J: TRBJ2-7; V: TRBV5-4; size: few; D: .; DNA: TGTGCCAGCAGCTTGGCCATTGACGGCTACGAGCAGTACTTC; CDR3: CASSLAIDGYEQYF
J: TRBJ2-7; V: TRBV12-3/TRBV12-4; size: .; D: TRBD1; DNA: TGTGCCAGCAGTCGACAGGGGGCGCGGTCCTACGAGCAGTACTTC; CDR3: CASSRQGARSYEQYF
J: TRBJ2-1; V: TRBV5-1; size: .; D: .; DNA: TGCGCCAGCAGCATGGGAGGGGGCGCCTACAATGAGCAGTTCTTC; CDR3: CASSMGGGAYNEQFF
J: TRBJ2-2; V: TRBV9; size: .; D: TRBD1; DNA: TGTGCCAGCAGAGCCGGGACAGGGGGCACCGGGGAGCTGTTTTTT; CDR3: CASRAGTGGTGELFF
J: TRBJ1-5; V: TRBV10-3; size: few; D: TRBD1; DNA: TGTGCCATCAGTAAGACAGGGGCCTTCAATCAGCCCCAGCATTTT; CDR3: CAISKTGAFNQPQHF
J: TRBJ2-3; V: TRBV29-1; size: few; D: .; DNA: TGCAGCGTCGCCGGGACTTCTAGCACAGATACGCAGTATTTT; CDR3: CSVAGTSSTDTQYF
J: TRBJ1-1; V: TRBV3-1; size: .; D: .; DNA: TGTGCCAGCAGCCAAGATCGTGAAGGGGGAGTCACTGAAGCTTTCTTT; CDR3: CASSQDREGGVTEAFF
J: TRBJ2-7; V: TRBV4-3; size: many; D: TRBD1; DNA: TGCGCCAGCAGCCAAAACAGGGGGGATACCTACGAGCAGTACTTC; CDR3: CASSQNRGDTYEQYF
J: TRBJ1-1; V: TRBV6-5; size: once; D: .; DNA: TGTGCCAGCAGGAAGGGCCAGACTGAAGCTTTCTTT; CDR3: CASRKGQTEAFF
J: TRBJ2-5; V: TRBV5-1; size: .; D: .; DNA: TGCGCCAGCAGAGGAACAGGCGGACCTCAAGAGACCCAGTACTTC; CDR3: CASRGTGGPQETQYF
J: TRBJ2-1; V: TRBV4-3; size: few; D: TRBD1; DNA: TGCGCCAGCAGCCAAGGGACAGGGGCCAATGAGCAGTTCTTC; CDR3: CASSQGTGANEQFF
J: TRBJ2-3; V: TRBV27; size: few; D: .; DNA: TGTGCCAGCAGTAGCAGGGGACTCACAGATACGCAGTATTTT; CDR3: CASSSRGLTDTQYF
J: TRBJ1-1; V: TRBV4-2; size: few; D: .; DNA: TGTGTCAGCAGCCACCGGGAGATTTACATGAACACTGAAGCTTTCTTT; CDR3: CVSSHREIYMNTEAFF
J: TRBJ2-7; V: TRBV6-1; size: few; D: .; DNA: TGTGCCAGCAGCCAGTACGGAACTGGGCCCTACGAGCAGTACTTC; CDR3: CASSQYGTGPYEQYF
J: TRBJ2-2; V: TRBV21-1; size: .; D: .; DNA: TGTGCCAGCAGCATTCGACAGGGGCCCGACACCGGGGAGCTGTTTTTT; CDR3: CASSIRQGPDTGELFF
J: TRBJ2-3; V: TRBV4-3; size: few; D: .; DNA: TGCGCCAGCAGCCAGACAGGCGGGGGTACGCAGTATTTT; CDR3: CASSQTGGGTQYF
J: TRBJ2-5; V: TRBV9; size: .; D: .; DNA: TGTGCCAGCAGCGACCAGGGGCCCCAAGAGACCCAGTACTTC; CDR3: CASSDQGPQETQYF
J: TRBJ1-6; V: TRBV4-1; size: .; D: .; DNA: TGCGCCAGCAGCCAAGAGATAGGGCAGCGTTCACCCCTCCACTTT; CDR3: CASSQEIGQRSPLHF
J: TRBJ2-1; V: TRBV7-7; size: few; D: .; DNA: TGTGCCAGCAGCTTAACGGGGCCCCCGACGCGGAATGAGCAGTTCTTC; CDR3: CASSLTGPPTRNEQFF
J: TRBJ2-1; V: TRBV4-2; size: few; D: TRBD2; DNA: TGTGCCAGCAGCCAATATGGCGGGGGGCTAATCAATGAGCAGTTCTTC; CDR3: CASSQYGGGLINEQFF
J: TRBJ2-1; V: TRBV20-1; size: .; D: .; DNA: TGCAGTGCCTCGATCAATGAGCAGTTCTTC; CDR3: CSASINEQFF
J: TRBJ2-7; V: TRBV20-1; size: .; D: .; DNA: TGCAGTGCTAGAGAGGACATACCCGAGCAGTACTTC; CDR3: CSAREDIPEQYF
J: TRBJ1-5; V: TRBV2; size: .; D: TRBD1; DNA: TGTGCCAGCACTTCGGGACAGGGGAGTCAGCCCCAGCATTTT; CDR3: CASTSGQGSQPQHF
J: TRBJ2-6; V: TRBV6-2/TRBV6-3; size: few; D: TRBD1; DNA: TGTGCCAGCAGTACGACAGGGGGTCTTACGGCCAACGTCCTGACTTTC; CDR3: CASSTTGGLTANVLTF
J: TRBJ1-5; V: TRBV12-3/TRBV12-4; size: few; D: TRBD1; DNA: TGTGCCAGCAGTAGCGGACAGGTTCGGCCCCAGCATTTT; CDR3: CASSSGQVRPQHF
J: TRBJ2-1; V: TRBV3-1; size: few; D: .; DNA: TGTGCCAGCACCCCGGGTAGCGCGAACAATGAGCAGTTCTTC; CDR3: CASTPGSANNEQFF
J: TRBJ2-1; V: TRBV15; size: few; D: TRBD1; DNA: TGTGCCACCAGCAGGACAGGGGAGGACAATGAGCAGTTCTTC; CDR3: CATSRTGEDNEQFF
J: TRBJ2-1; V: TRBV9; size: .; D: .; DNA: TGTGCCAGCAGCCCCCCCGCTGGGATGGAGCAGTTCTTC; CDR3: CASSPPAGMEQFF
J: TRBJ2-7; V: TRBV18; size: few; D: TRBD1; DNA: TGTGCCAGCTCGCTCTCGCCGGGACAGACACCTTCCTACGAGCAGTACTTC; CDR3: CASSLSPGQTPSYEQYF
J: TRBJ1-3; V: TRBV27; size: .; D: .; DNA: TGTGCCAGCAGTGCGACGGGGTTCTCTGGAAACACCATATATTTT; CDR3: CASSATGFSGNTIYF
J: TRBJ2-1; V: TRBV27; size: few; D: .; DNA: TGTGCCAGCAGTTTAGTAGCCCATGAGCAGTTCTTC; CDR3: CASSLVAHEQFF
J: TRBJ1-5; V: TRBV15; size: .; D: TRBD1; DNA: TGTGCCACCAGCAGAGCCAGGGGGTACAATCAGCCCCAGCATTTT; CDR3: CATSRARGYNQPQHF
J: TRBJ2-2; V: TRBV6-4; size: many; D: .; DNA: TGTGCCAGCAGTGACTCGACTACCGGGGAGCTGTTTTTT; CDR3: CASSDSTTGELFF